The clone carrying this TCR beta chain was counted only a few times. These data are taken from a study of blood T cell repertoires in COVID-19. The wider study: The origin of the acute and convalescent COVID-19 samples was the United States, Italy and Spain. T cells, B-cell-depleted T cells, or PBMCs supplied cDNA or gDNA.

Per the study methods: Amplification of reference gene primers was used by the study to estimate nucleated cell counts. TCRdb's copy holds only in-frame clones and misses some; the assay was immunoSEQ multiplex PCR. The DNA was the basis for D and trimming; V, J and clone size are from that table. Of about 180,000 clones in the sample, 70% to 90% were seen once. The TCR sequence derives from a man aged 55 to 70 with acute or convalescent COVID-19. Sequencing was carried out using peripheral blood.

CDR3 amino acids: CASRDQGRRNYGYTF. The CDR3 DNA follows: TGTGCCAGCAGGGATCAGGGGCGTAGAAACTATGGCTACACCTTC. The chain recombines TRBV2 with TRBJ1-2; tentative D call: TRBD1 (6 bases). V lost 6 bases, J lost 2 bases, and 16 bases lay in between. This CDR3 contains 15 residues. The V gene's germline CDR1 is SNHLY and CDR2 FYNNEI.